Listed below are T cell receptor beta chains from one sample, sequenced in a study of T-cell memory formation after mild COVID-19. TCRdb re-called the 5' RACE reads with MiXCR, one entry per CDR3 protein. The top ten hold 10% to 15% of the sample, which has just over 400,000 distinct CDR3 sequences, about 25% seen once. Sequencing was performed on PBMCs or a T cell subset sorted from them (not recorded which). The receptors come from an adult woman who had mild COVID-19 (a few samples of this study predate the infection). Cell type and time point are not known. CDR3s include the opening cysteine and the closing phenylalanine or tryptophan. Each record gives: D gene, V gene, clone size, J gene, CDR3 DNA, CDR3 protein. D genes are given only for firm matches. Part of the rows lack a size; the others show once, few, many or a class for expanded clones.

D: TRBD1
V: TRBV29-1
size: -
J: TRBJ1-2
DNA: TGCAGCGTTGGGGCAGGGGGCGGCTATGGCTACACCTTC
CDR3: CSVGAGGGYGYTF

D: TRBD1
V: TRBV24-1
size: few
J: TRBJ2-2
DNA: TGTGCCACCAGTCGGACAGGCCCCACGGCCGGGGAGCTGTTTTTT
CDR3: CATSRTGPTAGELFF

D: TRBD2
V: TRBV5-1
size: -
J: TRBJ2-1
DNA: TGCGCCAGCAGCTTCCAGGGACTAGCGGGGGGAGAGCAGTTCTTC
CDR3: CASSFQGLAGGEQFF

D: TRBD1
V: TRBV7-3
size: many
J: TRBJ1-1
DNA: TGTGCCAGCAGCTTGGACAGGGTCACTGAAGCTTTCTTT
CDR3: CASSLDRVTEAFF

D: -
V: TRBV6-6
size: -
J: TRBJ1-1
DNA: TGTGCCAGCAGCCTCGAGGGTGGGAACACTGAAGCTTTCTTT
CDR3: CASSLEGGNTEAFF

D: -
V: TRBV15
size: -
J: TRBJ2-7
DNA: TGTGCCACCAAGGCGAGTCAGGAGACCTACGAGCAGTACTTC
CDR3: CATKASQETYEQYF

D: -
V: TRBV20-1
size: few
J: TRBJ2-6
DNA: TGCAGTGCTACTACAGGGTTTGGTGGGGCCAACGTCCTGACTTTC
CDR3: CSATTGFGGANVLTF

D: -
V: TRBV29-1
size: -
J: TRBJ1-1
DNA: TGCAGCATGTGGACAGCGCGGAACACTGAAGCTTTCTTT
CDR3: CSMWTARNTEAFF

D: -
V: TRBV5-5
size: -
J: TRBJ2-3
DNA: TGTGCCAGCAGCTTGGTGACTACTAGCACAGATACGCAGTATTTT
CDR3: CASSLVTTSTDTQYF

D: -
V: TRBV11-2
size: -
J: TRBJ2-2
DNA: TGTGCCAGCAGCTTAGAGGGTGCGAACACCGGGGAGCTGTTTTTT
CDR3: CASSLEGANTGELFF

D: -
V: TRBV12-3/TRBV12-4
size: -
J: TRBJ2-2
DNA: TGTGCCAGCAGTTTAGAACTAGTAGCCTCGACCGGGGAGCTGTTTTTT
CDR3: CASSLELVASTGELFF

D: -
V: TRBV4-2
size: -
J: TRBJ1-4
DNA: TGTGCCAGCAGCAACTTTCAACCCACTAATGAAAAACTGTTTTTT
CDR3: CASSNFQPTNEKLFF

D: TRBD2
V: TRBV6-6
size: -
J: TRBJ2-3
DNA: TGTGCCAGCACATATAGCGGGGCGAGCACAGATACGCAGTATTTT
CDR3: CASTYSGASTDTQYF

D: -
V: TRBV5-4
size: -
J: TRBJ2-4
DNA: TGTGCCAGCAGCTTGGGGAGTCTAGCCAAAAACATTCAGTACTTC
CDR3: CASSLGSLAKNIQYF

D: TRBD2
V: TRBV6-2/TRBV6-3
size: few
J: TRBJ2-7
DNA: TGTGCCAGCAGTTACGCCATGAGGGGGACTAGCCTGACGGGGTACGAGCAGTACTTC
CDR3: CASSYAMRGTSLTGYEQYF

D: -
V: TRBV12-3/TRBV12-4
size: -
J: TRBJ1-1
DNA: TGTGCCAGCAGTTTATTCGGGCCGCGGGGCACTGAAGCTTTCTTT
CDR3: CASSLFGPRGTEAFF

D: TRBD2
V: TRBV24-1
size: -
J: TRBJ2-1
DNA: TGTGCCACCAGCCCCGGGACTAGCGGGGGGAATGAGCAGTTCTTC
CDR3: CATSPGTSGGNEQFF

D: -
V: TRBV4-1
size: -
J: TRBJ2-7
DNA: TGCGCCAGCAGCCAGACCGTCGTCTCCTACGAGCAGTACTTC
CDR3: CASSQTVVSYEQYF